One sample yielded the 28 T cell receptor beta chains listed below, sequenced in a study of shared clonotypes between healthy human individuals. CD8 cells regarded as naive lacked CD45RO, were positively chosen for CCR7, and omitted terminally differentiated effector memory CD45RA+ cells. The repertoire was sequenced with immunoSEQ multiplex PCR; TCRdb's copy has only in-frame clones and lacks some. The table has approximately 810,000 clones, more than 85% seen once; the top ten hold approximately 25%. The sequenced sample consisted of naive CD8+ T cells sorted from blood. These receptors all come from a man between 25 and 39 years old in good health.

The CDR3 region has the DNA TGTGCCAGCAGCCTAGGAAATGAGCAGTTCTTC. Its protein product is CASSLGNEQFF. This rearrangement joins TRBV2 to TRBJ2-1; D is unresolved. V was pared by 6 bases and J by 7 bases, with 7 bases between. Per germline, CDR1 SNHLY and CDR2 FYNNEI. This CDR3 region has 11 residues.

This chain links TRBV5-4 with TRBJ2-3; D is undetermined. Trimming took off 6 bases at V and 2 bases at J, with 13 bases between the two ends. The CDR3 sequence is 14 residues long. Germline V lookup: CDR1 SGHNT, CDR2 YYREEE (reference sequence). The CDR3, as DNA: TGTGCCAGCACCCTTGGCTCACCCACAGATACGCAGTATTTT. Amino acid sequence: CASTLGSPTDTQYF.

The chain recombines TRBV30 with TRBJ2-1; 8 nucleotides align to TRBD2. CDR1 and CDR2 from the germline V gene are GTSNPN and SVGIG (reference sequence). The CDR3 spans 14 residues. With 2 bases clipped from V and 5 bases from J, the junction kept 5 bases outside the gene matches. The CDR3 nucleotides read TGTGCCTGGAGTACGGGACTAGGACACAATGAGCAGTTCTTC. Its protein product is CAWSTGLGHNEQFF. The variable domain in full, completed from reference TRBV30 and TRBJ2-1, reads SQTIHQWPATLVQPVGSPLSLECTVEGTSNPNLYWYRQAAGRGLQLLFYSVGIGQISSEVPQNLSASRPQDRQFILSSKKLLLSDSGFYLCAWSTGLGHNEQFFGPGTRLTVL.

The chain couples TRBV5-4 to TRBJ1-2; D possibly corresponds to TRBD1 (5 bases). Germline V CDR1 and CDR2: SGHNT, YYREEE (reference sequence). The V end was cut by 4 bases, the J end by 8 bases, with 18 bases between. CDR3 length equals 14 residues. CDR3: CASSVNQGAGGYTF. DNA for the CDR3: TGTGCCAGCAGCGTGAACCAGGGAGCGGGCGGCTACACCTTC.

V gene TRBV5-5 combines with J gene TRBJ2-7; TRBD2 agrees at 8 bases. There are 14 residues in the CDR3. V trimming: 3 bases; J trimming: 7 bases; junction bases outside the gene matches: 9. Germline V gives CDR1 SGHKS, CDR2 YYEKEE (reference sequence). DNA of the CDR3: TGTGCCAGCAGCTGGCCGGGAGGGTCTCGGGAGCAGTACTTC. It encodes CASSWPGGSREQYF.

This chain joins TRBV11-1 and TRBJ2-1; possible D gene TRBD2, 5 bases. Per the germline V gene, CDR1 is SGHAT and CDR2 is FQDESV (reference sequence). V gave up 6 bases and J gave up 0 bases, with 6 bases separating them. The CDR3 is made up of 13 amino acids. This chain's CDR3 is CASRGSSYNEQFF. Here the CDR3 DNA reads TGTGCCAGCAGGGGGAGCTCCTACAATGAGCAGTTCTTC.

This rearrangement joins TRBV6-6 to TRBJ2-1, with D perhaps TRBD2 (6 bases). V was cut by 2 bases and J by 4 bases, with 15 bases left in between. This CDR3 has 16 residues. Germline-derived CDR1 and CDR2 are MNHNY and SVGAGI (reference sequence). CDR3 loop: CASSYPSSGLYNEQFF. The CDR3 DNA reads as TGTGCCAGCAGTTACCCGAGTAGCGGTCTATACAATGAGCAGTTCTTC.

V usage is TRBV19 and J usage is TRBJ2-1; D is perhaps TRBD2 (6 bases). Trimming left V 10 bases short and J 6 bases short, with 22 bases between. Looked up from germline, CDR1 is LNHDA and CDR2 is SQIVND (reference sequence). The CDR3 has 15 residues. DNA for the CDR3: TGTGCCACCCTAAGCGGGCGGGTTGGCCCCAATGAGCAGTTCTTC. This encodes CATLSGRVGPNEQFF. Using reference TRBV19 and TRBJ2-1 for the parts outside the CDR3, the full variable domain is DGGITQSPKYLFRKEGQNVTLSCEQNLNHDAMYWYRQDPGQGLRLIYYSQIVNDFQKGDIAEGYSVSREKKESFPLTVTSAQKNPTAFYLCATLSGRVGPNEQFFGPGTRLTVL.

This clone was observed a single time. The V gene is TRBV4-1, the J gene TRBJ2-6; the match to TRBD2 covers 7 bases. Germline CDR1 reads MGHRA; CDR2 reads YSYEKL. CDR3 length: 18 amino acids. After removal of 4 bases from V and 0 bases from J, the junction contained 9 bases not matched to a gene. The CDR3 loop is CASSLGEGDFSGANVLTF. CDR3 nucleotides: TGCGCCAGCAGCCTAGGGGAGGGCGACTTCTCTGGGGCCAACGTCCTGACTTTC.

Written as DNA, the CDR3 is TGTGCCAGCAGTTCCGGGTTCCCCAATGAGCAGTTCTTC. This gives the protein CASSSGFPNEQFF. V gene TRBV11-3 combines with J gene TRBJ2-1; D is unresolved. The germline CDR1 and CDR2 sequences are SGHNT and YENEEA. The V end lost 6 bases, the J end lost 6 bases, and 12 bases lay between the germline ends. The CDR3 loop spans 13 amino acids.

The chain has TRBV23-1 and TRBJ1-1; D gene ambiguous. TRBV23-1 belongs to the ORF category, with a function that is uncertain. Trimming removed 1 base at V and 8 bases at J, with 11 bases between. The CDR3 length is 13 residues. The CDR3 is CASSQLRRFEAFF. In DNA form, the CDR3 reads TGCGCCAGCAGTCAATTGCGGCGATTCGAAGCTTTCTTT.

About this clone itself: The identical CDR3 is also encoded by other nucleotide sequences in the sample. The chain employs TRBV9 and TRBJ2-1; D perhaps matches TRBD1 (6 bases). Trimming cost V 0 bases and J 1 base, with 8 bases left between them. Looked up from germline, CDR1 is SGDLS and CDR2 is YYNGEE. This CDR3 is 15 amino acids long. The CDR3 DNA sequence: TGTGCCAGCAGCGTAGGAGGGGGTTCCTACAATGAGCAGTTCTTC. This translates into CASSVGGGSYNEQFF.

The chain carries TRBV19 and TRBJ2-1, with TRBD2 identical over 10 bases. Germline V gene data show CDR1 as LNHDA and CDR2 as SQIVND (reference sequence). V lost 3 bases to trimming and J lost 3 bases; unmatched junction nucleotides: 2. This CDR3 contains 15 residues. CDR3 sequence reads: CASSMGLANYNEQFF. The CDR3, as DNA: TGTGCCAGTAGTATGGGACTAGCGAACTACAATGAGCAGTTCTTC. The full variable domain, its missing parts supplied by reference TRBV19 and TRBJ2-1, is DGGITQSPKYLFRKEGQNVTLSCEQNLNHDAMYWYRQDPGQGLRLIYYSQIVNDFQKGDIAEGYSVSREKKESFPLTVTSAQKNPTAFYLCASSMGLANYNEQFFGPGTRLTVL.

The genes are TRBV11-2 and TRBJ2-5; either TRBD1 or TRBD2 may supply D (7 bases each). The CDR3 has 17 residues. The germline gives CDR1 SGHAT, CDR2 FQNNGV. V gave up 5 bases and J gave up 5 bases, with 24 bases separating them. CDR3 nucleotides: TGTGCCAGCAGCCCGCCATATGGCAGGGGGGGAGGGGAGACCCAGTACTTC. It specifies CASSPPYGRGGGETQYF.

The count of this clone is one. This chain joins TRBV6-5 and TRBJ1-4; D is uncertain. The CDR3 loop spans 14 amino acids. Looked up from germline, CDR1 is MNHEY and CDR2 is SVGAGI. Trimming removed 0 bases at V and 7 bases at J, with 9 bases between. The CDR3 loop is CASSYSVEPEKLFF. DNA of the CDR3: TGTGCCAGCAGTTACTCGGTAGAGCCTGAAAAACTGTTTTTT.

The rearrangement joins TRBV18 to TRBJ2-7; possible D gene TRBD2, 5 bases. CDR3 length: 14 residues. Between the trimmed V and J ends, which lost 4 bases and 3 bases, there was a span of 13 bases. Germline values: CDR1 KGHSH, CDR2 LQKENI. CDR3 residues: CASSRELSVYEQYF. DNA for the CDR3: TGTGCCAGCTCACGGGAGTTATCGGTCTACGAGCAGTACTTC.

CDR3 sequence (DNA): TGTGCCAGCAGTCTAAGCGCCCTAGGTCGTTATGAGCAGTTCTTC. Its protein product is CASSLSALGRYEQFF. V and J are TRBV27 and TRBJ2-1, with unresolved D. The CDR3 covers 15 residues. V lost 5 bases to trimming and J lost 8 bases, with 19 bases between them. Germline CDR1 MNHEY, CDR2 SMNVEV (reference sequence).

The V call is TRBV27, the J call TRBJ2-7; perhaps D is TRBD1 or TRBD2 (5 bases each). V dropped 8 bases and J dropped 7 bases, with 12 bases sitting between them. The CDR3 totals 11 residues. CDR1 MNHEY and CDR2 SMNVEV come from the germline V gene (reference sequence). The CDR3 bases are TGTGCCAGCGGCCAGGGAGCTGAGCAGTACTTC. Amino acid sequence: CASGQGAEQYF.

The chain combines TRBV6-1 with TRBJ2-1, with D tentatively TRBD1 (6 bases). There are 14 residues in the CDR3. V gave up 5 bases and J gave up 0 bases, with 8 bases separating them. Germline V lookup: CDR1 MNHNS, CDR2 SASEGT. The CDR3 nucleotides read TGTGCCAGCAGTCTACAGGGCTCCTACAATGAGCAGTTCTTC. It specifies CASSLQGSYNEQFF.

The rearrangement joins TRBV6-1 to TRBJ2-1; D possibly uses TRBD1 or TRBD2 (5 bases each). V shed 10 bases and J shed 9 bases, with 22 bases lying between them. The V gene's germline CDR1 is MNHNS and CDR2 SASEGT. The CDR3 sequence is 14 residues long. As DNA, the CDR3 is TGTGCCATCCCGTGGGGCAGGGAGTTTGTTGAGCAGTTCTTC. Amino acids: CAIPWGREFVEQFF.

J is TRBJ2-7 and V is TRBV27; the match to TRBD1 covers 8 bases. Germline CDR1 and CDR2: MNHEY and SMNVEV (reference sequence). The V segment lost 3 bases and the J segment 3 bases; nucleotides outside the gene matches: 4. CDR3 length: 14 residues. DNA of the CDR3: TGTGCCAGCAGTTTCTCCGGACAGGGCTACGAGCAGTACTTC. Translating it yields CASSFSGQGYEQYF.

This clone was recorded once. The CDR3 protein is CASSPPVGELFF. CDR3 in DNA: TGTGCCAGCAGTCCACCGGTGGGGGAGCTGTTTTTT. This rearrangement joins TRBV27 to TRBJ2-2; D remains unclear. Deletions cut 5 bases from V and 8 bases from J, with 9 bases between. The CDR3 spans 12 residues. Germline loops: CDR1 MNHEY, CDR2 SMNVEV (reference sequence).

The chain uses TRBV6-4 and TRBJ2-2; 9 bases map to TRBD2. CDR1 and CDR2 (germline): MRHNA, SNTAGT. Trimming took 4 bases from V and 3 from J; bases not matched to a gene: 0. The CDR3 is 14 amino acids. The CDR3 sequence: CASSGLADTGELFF. The CDR3 nucleotides are TGTGCCAGCAGTGGACTAGCGGACACCGGGGAGCTGTTTTTT.

V and J are TRBV19 and TRBJ2-7, with D possibly being TRBD1 (5 bases). CDR3 length: 15 residues. Germline values: CDR1 LNHDA, CDR2 SQIVND (reference sequence). V lost 0 bases and J lost 7, with 16 bases in between. The CDR3 sequence: CASSIDPVRHREQYF. The CDR3, as DNA: TGTGCCAGTAGTATAGATCCAGTCCGACACAGGGAGCAGTACTTC.

The V gene is TRBV4-1, the J gene TRBJ2-5; D might be TRBD1 (5 bases). The CDR3 has 17 amino acids. V gave up 0 bases and J gave up 1 base, with 15 bases separating them. Germline CDR1 and CDR2: MGHRA and YSYEKL. The CDR3 DNA sequence: TGCGCCAGCAGCCAAGATAAGGGGTTGGGGCCCCAAGAGACCCAGTACTTC. Protein: CASSQDKGLGPQETQYF.

This clone was recorded once. The genes are TRBV7-6 and TRBJ2-2; D is possibly TRBD2 (6 bases). Trimming shortened V by 2 bases and J by 1 base, and 20 bases separated the two germline ends. Germline CDR1 and CDR2: SGHVS and FNYEAQ. The CDR3 extends over 19 amino acids. The CDR3 loop reads CASSLSANSDYLNTGELFF. CDR3 bases: TGTGCCAGCAGCTTAAGTGCGAACTCGGACTACCTGAACACCGGGGAGCTGTTTTTT. Full variable domain (missing parts from reference TRBV7-6 and TRBJ2-2): GAGVSQSPRYKVTKRGQDVALRCDPISGHVSLYWYRQALGQGPEFLTYFNYEAQQDKSGLPNDRFSAERPEGSISTLTIQRTEQRDSAMYRCASSLSANSDYLNTGELFFGEGSRLTVL.

The chain is built from TRBV5-1 and TRBJ2-7, with D possibly being TRBD1 (5 bases). Per the germline V gene, CDR1 is SGHRS and CDR2 is YFSETQ. Trimming took off 2 bases at V and 2 bases at J, with 17 bases between the two ends. The CDR3 is made up of 16 amino acids. CDR3 DNA: TGCGCCAGCAGCTTTACCTTAACAGGTGTAACCTACGAGCAGTACTTC. It specifies CASSFTLTGVTYEQYF.

V is TRBV28 and J is TRBJ2-7, with 7 bases that match TRBD2. CDR3 length equals 16 residues. Germline-derived CDR1 and CDR2 are MDHEN and SYDVKM. The V segment lost 4 bases and the J segment 0 bases; nucleotides outside the gene matches: 9. Here the CDR3 reads CASSSPASGNSYEQYF. Written as DNA, the CDR3 is TGTGCCAGCAGTTCCCCGGCTAGCGGAAACTCCTACGAGCAGTACTTC. Drawing the rest from reference TRBV28 and TRBJ2-7, the complete variable domain is DVKVTQSSRYLVKRTGEKVFLECVQDMDHENMFWYRQDPGLGLRLIYFSYDVKMKEKGDIPEGYSVSREKKERFSLILESASTNQTSMYLCASSSPASGNSYEQYFGPGTRLTVT.